This T cell receptor beta chain was sequenced during a study of blood T cells in healthy people across ages. A second PCR of roughly 6 to 12 cycles used a sample-barcoded 5' primer and a J-beta primer mix. A minimum of 3 million CDR3-containing paired-end reads was obtained for each sample. TCRdb recomputed calls from the 5' RACE reads with MiXCR, one row per CDR3 protein. The data show about 640,000 distinct CDR3 sequences, under 65% seen once. This CDR3 is built from 15 residues. The germline V gene encodes CDR1 SNHLY and CDR2 FYNNEI. The V and J ends lost 2 bases and 3 bases, in that order; junction bases with no gene match: 7. Study-level results: As age increased, TCR beta diversity per million T cells fell in a roughly linear fashion. CMV infection status of these donors was not known.

This clonotype was counted only a few times. As yet, its antigen is unknown. The receptor was isolated from a man aged 55 to 70 in good health. The sample comprised blood. The genes are TRBV2 and TRBJ2-7; 7 nucleotides match TRBD1. This chain's CDR3 is CASSEPGGSVYEQYF. The DNA for the CDR3 is TGTGCCAGCAGTGAACCAGGGGGATCGGTCTACGAGCAGTACTTC.